Listed here are 7 T cell receptor beta chains from one sample, sequenced in a study of T-cell memory formation after mild COVID-19. TCRdb called the 5' RACE reads again in MiXCR, with one record for every CDR3 protein. Altogether about 100,000 distinct CDR3 sequences are present, 11% being singletons, with the ten largest covering roughly two fifths. The specimen was PBMCs or a T cell subset sorted from them (not recorded which). Receptor source: a man between 18 and 29 years old who had mild COVID-19 (a few samples of this study predate the infection). Cell type and time point are not known.

This clonotype occurred many times. The chain uses TRBV11-2 and TRBJ2-1; 7 bases fit TRBD2. This CDR3 is 15 amino acids long. Unmatched junction bases numbered 6, after V lost 5 bases and J lost 2 bases. CDR1 SGHAT and CDR2 FQNNGV come from the germline V gene. As DNA, the CDR3 is TGTGCCAGCAGCAGCGGGGCCCGGACCTACAATGAGCAGTTCTTC. Translation gives CASSSGARTYNEQFF.

This chain links TRBV7-9 with TRBJ2-1; D perhaps matches TRBD1 (6 bases). The CDR3 length is 16 residues. V lost 4 bases and J lost 3, with 16 bases in between. The germline V gene encodes CDR1 SEHNR and CDR2 FQNEAQ (reference sequence). The DNA for the CDR3 is TGTGCCAGCAGCTCTACAGGGATTCGAGACTACAATGAGCAGTTCTTC. Residues: CASSSTGIRDYNEQFF.

This clonotype turned up a few times. This CDR3 is CASSLRSPPGELFF. The CDR3 region has the DNA TGCGCCAGCAGCCTGCGCAGCCCCCCCGGGGAGCTGTTTTTT. J is TRBJ2-2 and V is TRBV5-1; D not resolved. The CDR3 loop spans 14 amino acids. Germline loops: CDR1 SGHRS, CDR2 YFSETQ. With 4 bases removed from V and 6 bases from J, the gap between germline ends came to 13 bases.

This chain's CDR3 is CASSLGGAARNQPQHF. The DNA of the CDR3 is TGTGCCAGCAGCTTAGGCGGAGCAGCGAGGAATCAGCCCCAGCATTTT. V is TRBV7-9 and J is TRBJ1-5; unclear D gene. Germline lookup yields CDR1 SEHNR and CDR2 FQNEAQ (reference sequence). The CDR3 has 16 residues. V lost 1 base to trimming and J lost 4 bases, with 14 bases between them.

V gene TRBV7-9 combines with J gene TRBJ2-5; 8 bases fit TRBD2. Germline CDR1 is SEHNR and CDR2 is FQNEAQ (reference sequence). Unmatched junction bases numbered 8, after V lost 5 bases and J lost 0 bases. This CDR3 has 16 residues. The CDR3 sequence: CASSPGGGLYQETQYF. CDR3 nucleotides: TGTGCCAGCAGCCCCGGGGGGGGGCTATACCAAGAGACCCAGTACTTC.

This clonotype was observed a handful of times. The rearrangement links TRBV7-9 to TRBJ1-2; 8 bases line up with TRBD1. The CDR3 has 14 residues. The germline V gene has CDR1 SEHNR and CDR2 FQNEAQ (reference sequence). V lost 4 bases and J lost 4; bases outside the gene matches: 5. CDR3 DNA: TGTGCCAGCAGCTCCTACAGGGGGACCTATGGCTACACCTTC. Protein: CASSSYRGTYGYTF.

This clonotype showed up many times. The chain joins TRBV5-1 to TRBJ2-5; 10 bases match TRBD2. The ends lost 4 bases at V and 5 bases at J; junction bases unmatched: 5. The CDR3 contains 14 residues. Germline V CDR1 and CDR2: SGHRS, YFSETQ. CDR3 sequence (DNA): TGCGCCAGCAGCCTAGCGGGGGCGTGGGAGACCCAGTACTTC. This sequence encodes CASSLAGAWETQYF.